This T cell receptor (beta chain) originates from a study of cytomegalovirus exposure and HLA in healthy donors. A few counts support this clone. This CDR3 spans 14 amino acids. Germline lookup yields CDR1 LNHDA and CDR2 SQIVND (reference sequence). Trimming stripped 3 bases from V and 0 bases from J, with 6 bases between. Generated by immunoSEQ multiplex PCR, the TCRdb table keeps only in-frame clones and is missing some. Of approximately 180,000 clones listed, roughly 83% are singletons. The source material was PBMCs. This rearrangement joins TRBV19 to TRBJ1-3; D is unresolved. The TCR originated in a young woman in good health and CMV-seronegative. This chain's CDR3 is CASSMRHSGNTIYF. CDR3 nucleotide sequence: TGTGCCAGTAGTATGCGACACTCTGGAAACACCATATATTTT.